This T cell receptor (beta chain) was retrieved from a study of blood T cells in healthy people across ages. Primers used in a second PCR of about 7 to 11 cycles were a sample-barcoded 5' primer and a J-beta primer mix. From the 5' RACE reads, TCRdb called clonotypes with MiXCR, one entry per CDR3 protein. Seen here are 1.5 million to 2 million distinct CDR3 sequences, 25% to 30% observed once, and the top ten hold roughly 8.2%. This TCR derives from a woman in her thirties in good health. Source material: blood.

Here the CDR3 DNA reads TGTGCCAGCTCACCAGACGGAGGTATGACAGAGCTGTTTTTT. Its translation is CASSPDGGMTELFF. V and J are TRBV18 and TRBJ2-2; D is perhaps TRBD2 (5 bases). There are 14 residues in the CDR3. CDR1 KGHSH and CDR2 LQKENI come from the germline V gene. The V and J ends lost 2 bases and 11 bases respectively, with 15 bases between them.